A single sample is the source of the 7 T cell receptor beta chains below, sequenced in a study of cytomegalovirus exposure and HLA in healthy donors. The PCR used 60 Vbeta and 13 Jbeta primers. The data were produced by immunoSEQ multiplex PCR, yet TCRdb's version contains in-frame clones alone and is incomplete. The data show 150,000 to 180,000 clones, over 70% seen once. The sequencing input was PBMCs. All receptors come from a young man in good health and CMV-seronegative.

Written as DNA, the CDR3 is TGTGCCAGTAGTTTCCGGGACAGGGATGGTCCGGTGCAGTATTTT. Its translation is CASSFRDRDGPVQYF. This chain uses TRBV19 with TRBJ2-3; TRBD1 matches 9 bases. The CDR3 is made up of 15 amino acids. V gave up 5 bases and J gave up 11 bases; unmatched junction bases: 14. Germline V gene data show CDR1 as LNHDA and CDR2 as SQIVND (reference sequence).

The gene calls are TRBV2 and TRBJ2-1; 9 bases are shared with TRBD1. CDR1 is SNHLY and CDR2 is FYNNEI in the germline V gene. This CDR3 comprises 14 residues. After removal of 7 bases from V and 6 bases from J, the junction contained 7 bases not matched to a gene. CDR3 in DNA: TGTGCCAGCACGTTTCAGGGACAGGGCAATGAGCAGTTCTTC. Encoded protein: CASTFQGQGNEQFF. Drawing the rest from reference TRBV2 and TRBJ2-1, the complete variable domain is EPEVTQTPSHQVTQMGQEVILRCVPISNHLYFYWYRQILGQKVEFLVSFYNNEISEKSEIFDDQFSVERPDGSNFTLKIRSTKLEDSAMYFCASTFQGQGNEQFFGPGTRLTVL.

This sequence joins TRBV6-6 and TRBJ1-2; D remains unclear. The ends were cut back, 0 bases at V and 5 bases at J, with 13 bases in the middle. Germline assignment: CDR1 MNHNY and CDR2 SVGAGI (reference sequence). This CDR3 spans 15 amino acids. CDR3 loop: CASSYSRDGSYGYTF. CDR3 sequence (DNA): TGTGCCAGCAGTTACTCCCGGGATGGGTCTTATGGCTACACCTTC.

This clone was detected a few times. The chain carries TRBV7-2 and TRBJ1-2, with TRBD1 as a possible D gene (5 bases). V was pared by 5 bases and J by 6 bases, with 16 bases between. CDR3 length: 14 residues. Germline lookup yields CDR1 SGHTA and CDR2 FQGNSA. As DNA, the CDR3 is TGTGCCAGCAGCAAAGGGCCGGGGGGGGATGGCTACACCTTC. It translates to CASSKGPGGDGYTF.

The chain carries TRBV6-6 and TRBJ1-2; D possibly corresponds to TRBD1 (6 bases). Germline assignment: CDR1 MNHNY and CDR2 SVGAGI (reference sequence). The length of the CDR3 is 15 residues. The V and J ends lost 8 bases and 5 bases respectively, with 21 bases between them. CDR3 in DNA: TGTGCCAGCGCACCCGAAAGGGGGGGGATATATGGCTACACCTTC. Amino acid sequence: CASAPERGGIYGYTF.

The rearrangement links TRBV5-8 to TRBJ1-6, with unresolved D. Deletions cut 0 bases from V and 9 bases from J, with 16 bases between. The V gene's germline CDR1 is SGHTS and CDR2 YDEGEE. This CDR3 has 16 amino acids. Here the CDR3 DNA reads TGTGCCAGCAGCTTGGTCGCCCGTCAGTCCCTTTCACCCCTCCACTTT. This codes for CASSLVARQSLSPLHF.

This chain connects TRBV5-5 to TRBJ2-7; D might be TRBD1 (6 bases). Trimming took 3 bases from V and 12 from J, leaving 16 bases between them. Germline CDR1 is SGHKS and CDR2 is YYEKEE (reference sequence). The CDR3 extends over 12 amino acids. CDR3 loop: CASSSEQGYRYF. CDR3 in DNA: TGTGCCAGCAGCTCTGAACAGGGTTACAGGTACTTC. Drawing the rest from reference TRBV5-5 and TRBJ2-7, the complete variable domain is DAGVTQSPTHLIKTRGQQVTLRCSPISGHKSVSWYQQVLGQGPQFIFQYYEKEERGRGNFPDRFSARQFPNYSSELNVNALLLGDSALYLCASSSEQGYRYFGPGTRLTVT.